Below are 13 T cell receptor beta chains sequenced from a single sample in a study of shared clonotypes between healthy human individuals. Some clones are missing from TCRdb's copy, which holds only in-frame ones; the method was immunoSEQ multiplex PCR. The sample lists about 680,000 clones, about three quarters occurring once. The sequencing sample was made of memory CD4+ T cells sorted from blood. Subset: CD45RA-negative fraction. All receptors come from a woman in her twenties or thirties in good health.

In the case of this clone: Different DNA sequences within this sample yield the same CDR3. The V gene is TRBV5-5, the J gene TRBJ2-6; D is unresolved. The V gene lost 4 bases and the J gene lost 1 base, with 3 bases spanning the gap. Germline V CDR1 and CDR2: SGHKS, YYEKEE (reference sequence). The length of the CDR3 is 13 residues. CDR3 protein: CASSLSGANVLTF. DNA for the CDR3: TGTGCCAGCAGCCTGTCTGGGGCCAACGTCCTGACTTTC. The full variable domain, its missing parts supplied by reference TRBV5-5 and TRBJ2-6, is DAGVTQSPTHLIKTRGQQVTLRCSPISGHKSVSWYQQVLGQGPQFIFQYYEKEERGRGNFPDRFSARQFPNYSSELNVNALLLGDSALYLCASSLSGANVLTFGAGSRLTVL.

The V and J genes are TRBV6-5 and TRBJ1-1; D not certain. There are 13 residues in the CDR3. Germline V gene sequence: CDR1 MNHEY, CDR2 SVGAGI. Trimming removed 1 base from V and 4 bases from J, with 7 bases in between. CDR3 nucleotides: TGTGCCAGCAGTTACTGGGGTACCACTGAAGCTTTCTTT. It encodes CASSYWGTTEAFF.

J is TRBJ2-6 and V is TRBV28; D remains ambiguous. V was shortened by 2 bases and J by 2 bases, with 16 bases between the two germline ends. The germline V gene has CDR1 MDHEN and CDR2 SYDVKM. The CDR3 runs 18 residues. The CDR3 loop reads CASSLTRAGRAGANVLTF. The CDR3 DNA sequence: TGTGCCAGCAGTTTAACCCGTGCAGGAAGGGCTGGGGCCAACGTCCTGACTTTC.

The J gene is TRBJ2-7, the V gene TRBV6-6; 9 bases are a match to TRBD1. V dropped 5 bases and J dropped 1; count of bases not matched to a gene: 9. This CDR3 has 16 amino acids. Germline CDR1 MNHNY, CDR2 SVGAGI (reference sequence). CDR3 protein: CASSNTGQGGSYEQYF. DNA of the CDR3: TGTGCCAGCAGTAACACGGGACAGGGAGGTTCCTACGAGCAGTACTTC.

This clone was seen only a few times. The gene calls are TRBV28 and TRBJ2-7, with D possibly TRBD1 on 5 matching bases. Germline CDR1 and CDR2: MDHEN and SYDVKM. The CDR3 has 11 residues. Trimming took 8 bases from V and 3 from J, leaving 8 bases between them. The CDR3 nucleotides read TGTGCCAGCGGGGCCCTCTACGAGCAGTACTTC. Protein sequence: CASGALYEQYF.

The genes are TRBV7-6 and TRBJ1-2, with D possibly matching TRBD1 (5 bases). Trimming stripped 3 bases from V and 5 bases from J, with 10 bases between. Germline values: CDR1 SGHVS, CDR2 FNYEAQ. The length of the CDR3 is 13 residues. Here the CDR3 reads CASSFHGGYGYTF. In DNA, the CDR3 is TGTGCCAGCAGCTTCCATGGGGGGTATGGCTACACCTTC. Together with reference TRBV7-6 and TRBJ1-2, the CDR3 gives the full variable domain: GAGVSQSPRYKVTKRGQDVALRCDPISGHVSLYWYRQALGQGPEFLTYFNYEAQQDKSGLPNDRFSAERPEGSISTLTIQRTEQRDSAMYRCASSFHGGYGYTFGSGTRLTVV.

The chain carries TRBV7-9 and TRBJ2-3; 10 bases are a match to TRBD2. CDR1 is SEHNR, CDR2 FQNEAQ, per germline (reference sequence). The trim removed 5 bases at V and 2 bases at J, leaving 4 bases unmatched. The CDR3 runs to 15 residues. CDR3 sequence reads: CASSAGTSATDTQYF. The CDR3 nucleotides read TGTGCCAGCAGCGCAGGGACTAGCGCCACAGATACGCAGTATTTT.

This clone was seen more than once but under ten times. This chain uses TRBV7-7 with TRBJ1-5; no clear D. Germline lookup yields CDR1 SSHAT and CDR2 FNYEAQ (reference sequence). The CDR3 length is 13 residues. Trimming removed 6 bases at V and 3 bases at J, with 9 bases between. The DNA for the CDR3 is TGTGCCAGCAGTCCGCACCTCAATCAGCCCCAGCATTTT. Its translation is CASSPHLNQPQHF.

The chain is built from TRBV5-4 and TRBJ1-1, with a weak D call TRBD1 (5 bases). Trimming removed 0 bases at V and 3 bases at J, with 12 bases between. Germline V gene data show CDR1 as SGHNT and CDR2 as YYREEE (reference sequence). CDR3 length: 15 residues. The DNA for the CDR3 is TGTGCCAGCAGCTTGGCCATTGGGGCGGACACTGAAGCTTTCTTT. Translating it yields CASSLAIGADTEAFF.

There are many counts of this clone. The rearrangement joins TRBV5-1 to TRBJ2-5; D possibly uses TRBD1 or TRBD2 (6 bases each). The CDR3 runs 16 residues. Germline V CDR1 and CDR2: SGHRS, YFSETQ. V shed 0 bases and J shed 5 bases, with 17 bases lying between them. This CDR3 reads CASSLAQGGGVETQYF. The CDR3 DNA reads TGCGCCAGCAGCTTGGCTCAAGGGGGAGGAGTGGAGACCCAGTACTTC.

The J gene is TRBJ1-1, the V gene TRBV19; 11 bases align to TRBD1. The germline gives CDR1 LNHDA, CDR2 SQIVND (reference sequence). V dropped 4 bases and J dropped 5; count of bases not matched to a gene: 15. This CDR3 comprises 18 residues. CDR3 protein: CASSKAPGTGGLGTEAFF. The CDR3 DNA reads as TGTGCCAGTAGTAAAGCCCCCGGGACAGGGGGATTAGGAACTGAAGCTTTCTTT.

This chain links TRBV7-2 with TRBJ2-7; D is perhaps TRBD1 or TRBD2 (5 bases each). This CDR3 region has 14 residues. Trimming stripped 3 bases from V and 2 bases from J, with 11 bases between. The germline V gene has CDR1 SGHTA and CDR2 FQGNSA. The CDR3 DNA is TGTGCCAGCAGCTTGCCGGGACCCACCTACGAGCAGTACTTC. Translated, it gives CASSLPGPTYEQYF.

The chain uses TRBV7-9 and TRBJ1-2; a possible D gene is TRBD1 (5 bases). The CDR3 covers 14 residues. Trimming removed 3 bases from V and 8 bases from J, with 16 bases in between. Germline values: CDR1 SEHNR, CDR2 FQNEAQ (reference sequence). Here the CDR3 reads CASSLAGYMEGYTF. The CDR3 nucleotides are TGTGCCAGCAGCTTGGCAGGGTATATGGAAGGCTACACCTTC.